The present T cell receptor (beta chain) was sequenced within a study of spatial heterogeneity in lung cancer. By share of the sample, this clonotype is medium-sized. Every TCR cDNA molecule bore a unique molecular identifier. TCRdb reanalysed the 5' RACE reads using MiXCR and keeps one entry per CDR3 protein. The sample includes 10,000 or so distinct CDR3 sequences, nearly 5.5% seen only once; the top ten take about a quarter. This CDR3 is 17 amino acids long. V lost 5 bases and J lost 7; bases outside the gene matches: 15. Germline V gene lookup returns CDR1 SGHTA and CDR2 FQGNSA. Time point of the sample: sample taken at primary tumor resection. Whole RNA obtained from tumor, nontumor lung or frozen PBMC underwent sequencing without sorting. The donors were approximately 65 patients with non-small cell lung cancer that was early-stage and untreated.

This TCR came from a male donor with early-stage non-small cell lung cancer. The source material was PBMCs, sampled at surgery. The rearrangement links TRBV7-2 to TRBJ2-1, with 9 bases matching TRBD2. The CDR3 bases are TGTGCCAGCAGCCGACGACTAGCGGCGGAAACATCAAATGAGCAGTTCTTC. This translates into CASSRRLAAETSNEQFF.